The 8 T cell receptor beta chains listed next were all sequenced from one sample in a study of CD8+CD57+ T cells in acquired aplastic anemia. Investigators profiled TCR beta VDJ and CDR3 from genomic DNA template. MiXCR, run by TCRdb on the reads, gives a single entry per CDR3 protein. The sample holds fewer than 200,000 distinct CDR3 sequences, around 60% seen once. What was sequenced was sorted CD4+, CD8+, or CD8+CD57+ T cells (not recorded which) from PBMCs. These receptors were taken from a human donor in good health.

This clonotype was observed at least ten times. The V and J genes are TRBV7-6 and TRBJ2-1; D gene ambiguous. Germline V gene lookup returns CDR1 SGHVS and CDR2 FNYEAQ. V shed 5 bases and J shed 3 bases, with 11 bases lying between them. The length of the CDR3 is 14 residues. The CDR3: CASSQSASYNEQFF. The CDR3 DNA reads as TGTGCCAGCAGCCAATCGGCGAGCTACAATGAGCAGTTCTTC.

The gene calls are TRBV7-9 and TRBJ1-1; D remains ambiguous. The germline V and J ends were trimmed by 5 bases and 10 bases, with 11 bases remaining between them. The CDR3 is 11 residues long. Germline CDR1 SEHNR, CDR2 FQNEAQ (reference sequence). CDR3 region: CASSQGGLAFF. Here the CDR3 DNA reads TGTGCCAGCAGCCAAGGAGGGTTAGCTTTCTTT. The full variable domain, its missing parts supplied by reference TRBV7-9 and TRBJ1-1, is DTGVSQNPRHKITKRGQNVTFRCDPISEHNRLYWYRQTLGQGPEFLTYFQNEAQLEKSRLLSDRFSAERPKGSFSTLEIQRTEQGDSAMYLCASSQGGLAFFGQGTRLTVV.

This clonotype occurred once. A read error may account for a junction end that differs from germline. This chain links TRBV19 with TRBJ2-7; D remains ambiguous. The germline V gene encodes CDR1 LNHDA and CDR2 SQIVND (reference sequence). This CDR3 region has 11 residues. The chain's CDR3 is CASTDTYGQYF. CDR3 coding DNA: TGTGCCAGTACCGATACCTACGGGCAGTACTTC.

This chain uses TRBV12-3 or TRBV12-4 with TRBJ2-1; D is ambiguous. The CDR3 is 14 amino acids. V gave up 5 bases and J gave up 6 bases, with 14 bases separating them. CDR3 in amino acids: CASSQAPHSNEQFF. CDR3 sequence (DNA): TGTGCCAGCAGTCAAGCCCCTCACAGCAATGAGCAGTTCTTC.

The CDR3 nucleotides read TGTGCCAGCAGTGCTTTTACCCGGGGCCGGAGCTCCTACGAGCAGTACTTC. It codes for CASSAFTRGRSSYEQYF. The chain links TRBV2 to TRBJ2-7; D assignment may be TRBD1 or TRBD2 (5 bases each). Germline V gene data show CDR1 as SNHLY and CDR2 as FYNNEI. The V gene lost 4 bases and the J gene lost 0 bases, with 19 bases spanning the gap. The CDR3 is 17 residues long.

This clonotype has a single count. This chain joins TRBV25-1 and TRBJ2-3, with TRBD1 matching 8 bases. CDR3 size: 16 residues. V lost 6 bases and J lost 2; bases outside the gene matches: 10. Germline V gives CDR1 MGHDK, CDR2 SYGVNS. The CDR3 spells CASRPVHRGDTDTQYF. DNA of the CDR3: TGTGCCAGCAGACCGGTTCACAGGGGGGACACAGATACGCAGTATTTT.

Comment on this clonotype: It is likely a read error, because the conserved phenylalanine at the end of the CDR3 is missing. This chain links TRBV7-9 with TRBJ2-7; the D call may be TRBD1 or TRBD2 (5 bases each). Germline V CDR1 and CDR2: SEHNR, FQNEAQ (reference sequence). The CDR3 runs 13 residues. The V end lost 6 bases, the J end lost 2 bases, and 11 bases lay between the germline ends. The CDR3 here is CASRGDGAYEQYL. CDR3 nucleotide sequence: TGTGCCAGCAGAGGGGACGGAGCCTACGAGCAGTACCTC.

This clonotype was counted only a few times. V gene TRBV19 combines with J gene TRBJ1-2, with 8 nucleotides matching TRBD1. CDR3 size: 15 residues. J was trimmed by 6 bases and V by 5 bases; bases with no gene match: 11. CDR1 is LNHDA and CDR2 is SQIVND in the germline V gene (reference sequence). CDR3 loop: CASSAGTGRRDGYTF. For the CDR3, the DNA is TGTGCCAGTAGTGCCGGGACAGGTCGTCGGGATGGCTACACCTTC.